The text below deals with one TCR beta chain. The CDR3 spans 16 residues. Germline V gene lookup returns CDR1 SNHLY and CDR2 FYNNEI. Trimming removed 6 bases from V and 0 bases from J, with 15 bases in between. This sample is part of a study of cytomegalovirus exposure and HLA in healthy donors. Sequencing used immunoSEQ multiplex PCR; TCRdb keeps in-frame clones, though not all of them. This sample has about 60,000 clones; over 90% occur once, and the top ten carry 5.8%. The rearrangement joins TRBV2 to TRBJ2-1, with a weak D call TRBD1 (5 bases). Sample: PBMCs. The TCR comes from a woman aged 18-29 years in good health and CMV-seronegative. CDR3 bases: TGTGCCAGCAGGTCAGGGTTTATAGGCTCCTACAATGAGCAGTTCTTC. Encoded protein: CASRSGFIGSYNEQFF.